This T cell receptor (beta chain) was found in a study of OX40 agonist ivuxolimab in advanced cancers. Study details: At 0.01 to 10 mg/kg, ivuxolimab was administered intravenously to patients every 2 weeks.

Unmatched junction bases numbered 7, after V lost 0 bases and J lost 6 bases. The germline V gene has CDR1 MGHRA and CDR2 YSYEKL. There are 15 residues in the CDR3. Concerning this clone itself: Its antigen remains unknown.

The study, taken as a whole, reports: Determination of antigen specificity was not performed for the expanded peripheral T cells. Clonal expansion by week 6 occurred in CD4+ and CD8+ blood T cells (at 0.1 to 3.0 mg/kg).

Some clones are missing from TCRdb's copy, which holds only in-frame ones; the method was immunoSEQ multiplex PCR. The sample carries 62,000 or so clones, approximately 80% recorded once. The TCR sequence derives from an adult with an advanced solid tumor such as melanoma, head and neck, liver or kidney cancer. The source was CD4+ or CD8+ T cells sorted from blood, collected in a trial of the OX40 agonist ivuxolimab. This chain joins TRBV4-1 and TRBJ2-7; 8 bases fit TRBD1. The CDR3 sequence: CASSQDGRGPSEQYF. For the CDR3, the DNA is TGCGCCAGCAGCCAAGATGGCAGGGGGCCCTCCGAGCAGTACTTC.